Shown below are 31 T cell receptor beta chains from a single sample sequenced in a study of graft-versus-host responses after intestinal transplantation. Their antigens are not known. The method was immunoSEQ multiplex PCR; TCRdb's version includes in-frame clones alone and lacks a portion of them. The sample consists of roughly 30,000 clones, about 86% of them appearing once. Sample: unstimulated CD8+ T cells sorted from spleen or lymph node cells, taken before intestinal transplant. All receptors derive from a human donor who received an intestinal transplant.

The chain combines TRBV6-5 with TRBJ1-6; D gene uncertain. There are 15 residues in the CDR3. Trimming stripped 0 bases from V and 6 bases from J, with 9 bases between. Germline assignment: CDR1 MNHEY and CDR2 SVGAGI. The CDR3 protein is CASSYSGSGNSPLHF. The CDR3 bases are TGTGCCAGCAGTTACTCGGGGAGCGGTAATTCACCCCTCCACTTT.

J is TRBJ2-2 and V is TRBV5-4, with 11 nucleotides matching TRBD2. Germline V lookup: CDR1 SGHNT, CDR2 YYREEE (reference sequence). CDR3 length equals 16 residues. V gave up 3 bases and J gave up 4 bases; unmatched junction bases: 5. The CDR3 is CASSWGTSGVTGELFF. CDR3 nucleotides: TGTGCCAGCAGCTGGGGGACTAGCGGAGTCACCGGGGAGCTGTTTTTT.

This chain links TRBV28 with TRBJ2-3; 10 nucleotides align to TRBD2. After removal of 4 bases from V and 4 bases from J, the junction contained 11 bases not matched to a gene. This CDR3 is 17 amino acids long. The germline gives CDR1 MDHEN, CDR2 SYDVKM. This CDR3 reads CASSSVLAGVQADTQYF. The CDR3 bases are TGTGCCAGCAGTTCGGTCCTAGCGGGGGTGCAGGCAGATACGCAGTATTTT.

J is TRBJ2-7 and V is TRBV11-2, with 9 positions matching TRBD2. This CDR3 is 15 amino acids long. V trimming: 1 base; J trimming: 4 bases; junction bases outside the gene matches: 5. Germline-derived CDR1 and CDR2 are SGHAT and FQNNGV. CDR3 sequence (DNA): TGTGCCAGCAGCTTAGGCTCTAGCGGGAATTACGAGCAGTACTTC. Its translation: CASSLGSSGNYEQYF. Variable domain in full (rest from reference TRBV11-2 and TRBJ2-7): EAGVAQSPRYKIIEKRQSVAFWCNPISGHATLYWYQQILGQGPKLLIQFQNNGVVDDSQLPKDRFSAERLKGVDSTLKIQPAKLEDSAVYLCASSLGSSGNYEQYFGPGTRLTVT.

The genes are TRBV10-3 and TRBJ2-7; 9 nucleotides line up with TRBD1. The CDR3 is 14 residues long. Germline loops: CDR1 ENHRY, CDR2 SYGVKD. J lost 4 bases, V lost 5 bases, and 6 bases had no gene match. The CDR3 nucleotides read TGTGCCATCAGTCCGGGACAGGGCTGGTACGAGCAGTACTTC. It codes for CAISPGQGWYEQYF.

This clone was counted between two and nine times. This CDR3 is CASSSNPGQDQPQHF. The CDR3 region has the DNA TGTGCCAGCAGCTCAAATCCGGGACAGGATCAGCCCCAGCATTTT. The chain has TRBV7-8 and TRBJ1-5, with 8 bases aligning to TRBD1. In germline, CDR1 is SGHVS, CDR2 FQNEAQ. The CDR3 consists of 15 residues. Unmatched junction bases numbered 7, after V lost 4 bases and J lost 5 bases.

CDR3 DNA sequence: TGTGCCACCAGCATCCGGGAACCTAGGGCTAATGAAAAACTGTTTTTT. Encoded protein: CATSIREPRANEKLFF. This rearrangement joins TRBV15 to TRBJ1-4; no reliable D call. The CDR3 has 16 amino acids. Germline CDR1 and CDR2: LNHNV and YYDKDF (reference sequence). Trimming removed 4 bases from V and 3 bases from J, with 15 bases in between.

The chain has TRBV21-1 and TRBJ2-7; whether TRBD1, the table's D call, matches the DNA was not checked. TRBV21-1 is a documented pseudogene. This CDR3 comprises 16 residues. The CDR3 loop is CASSRGWTGDSYEQYF. The CDR3 coding sequence is TGTGCCAGCAGCAGGGGCTGGACAGGCGACTCCTACGAGCAGTACTTC.

This chain uses TRBV6-4 with TRBJ2-3; 13 nucleotides agree with TRBD2. The germline gives CDR1 MRHNA, CDR2 SNTAGT. This CDR3 region has 18 residues. After removal of 0 bases from V and 4 bases from J, the junction contained 7 bases not matched to a gene. The CDR3 nucleotides are TGTGCCAGCAGTGACTCGAGACGTACTAGCGGGGGGGCAGATACGCAGTATTTT. Translating gives CASSDSRRTSGGADTQYF.

The rearrangement uses TRBV6-5 and TRBJ2-7, with D possibly matching TRBD1 (5 bases). The CDR3 extends over 12 amino acids. The V end was cut by 6 bases, the J end by 3 bases, with 9 bases between. In germline, CDR1 is MNHEY, CDR2 SVGAGI. The CDR3 bases are TGTGCCAGCAGCCCAGGGAACTACGAGCAGTACTTC. Its protein is CASSPGNYEQYF.

The chain links TRBV6-1 to TRBJ1-5; D perhaps matches TRBD1 (5 bases). V was clipped by 7 bases and J by 9 bases, with 22 bases between them. The CDR3 covers 15 residues. Germline V CDR1 and CDR2: MNHNS, SASEGT. The CDR3 is CASTLSGQAQWPQHF. CDR3 coding DNA: TGTGCCAGCACCCTCTCAGGGCAGGCTCAATGGCCCCAGCATTTT.

V is TRBV7-9 and J is TRBJ2-3, with D possibly TRBD2 on 5 matching bases. With 1 base removed from V and 6 bases from J, the gap between germline ends came to 20 bases. The CDR3 covers 17 residues. Per the germline V gene, CDR1 is SEHNR and CDR2 is FQNEAQ (reference sequence). The DNA for the CDR3 is TGTGCCAGCAGCTTAGGAGCGGTGACTATCCCCGCGGATACGCAGTATTTT. Translating it yields CASSLGAVTIPADTQYF.

The J gene is TRBJ1-1, the V gene TRBV28; D not resolved. The germline V gene encodes CDR1 MDHEN and CDR2 SYDVKM. The CDR3 consists of 13 residues. Trimming cost V 4 bases and J 0 bases, with 6 bases left between them. CDR3 sequence (DNA): TGTGCCAGCAGTTCCCTAGTGAACACTGAAGCTTTCTTT. Protein product: CASSSLVNTEAFF. The whole variable domain, remainder taken from reference TRBV28 and TRBJ1-1, is DVKVTQSSRYLVKRTGEKVFLECVQDMDHENMFWYRQDPGLGLRLIYFSYDVKMKEKGDIPEGYSVSREKKERFSLILESASTNQTSMYLCASSSLVNTEAFFGQGTRLTVV.

This chain links TRBV6-6 with TRBJ1-1; D is uncertain. Per germline, CDR1 MNHNY and CDR2 SVGAGI (reference sequence). The V end lost 6 bases, the J end lost 4 bases, and 15 bases lay between the germline ends. This CDR3 has 14 amino acids. The CDR3 coding sequence is TGTGCCAGCAGCCCGAGGAACCGAGTCACTGAAGCTTTCTTT. Its translation: CASSPRNRVTEAFF.

The chain couples TRBV10-3 to TRBJ2-3; 7 nucleotides line up with TRBD1. This CDR3 comprises 17 residues. Looked up from germline, CDR1 is ENHRY and CDR2 is SYGVKD. Trimming removed 2 bases from V and 0 bases from J; junction bases left unmatched: 8. CDR3 coding DNA: TGTGCCATCAGTGAGCTGCCGGGACAGCCAAGCACAGATACGCAGTATTTT. Amino acid sequence: CAISELPGQPSTDTQYF.

This chain links TRBV12-2 with TRBJ2-7; the table's D call of TRBD2 was not tested on the DNA. TRBV12-2 is reported as a pseudogene. This CDR3 has 11 residues. As DNA, the CDR3 is TGTGCAAGGGGCTCGGACTACGGGCAGTACTTC. Amino acids: CARGSDYGQYF.

The J gene is TRBJ1-5, the V gene TRBV10-1; D ambiguous. The CDR3 is 14 residues long. V shed 8 bases and J shed 0 bases, with 11 bases lying between them. CDR1 is WNHNN and CDR2 is SYGVQD in the germline V gene (reference sequence). In DNA form, the CDR3 reads TGCGCCAGCGGACTGTTTTTTAGCAATCAGCCCCAGCATTTT. Protein sequence: CASGLFFSNQPQHF.

The J gene is TRBJ1-1, the V gene TRBV28; 10 bases fit TRBD1. Per the germline V gene, CDR1 is MDHEN and CDR2 is SYDVKM. V dropped 6 bases and J dropped 6; count of bases not matched to a gene: 4. The CDR3 totals 13 residues. CDR3 DNA: TGTGCCAGCAGCTGGGACAGGGGCTCTGAAGCTTTCTTT. It is translated as CASSWDRGSEAFF.

The CDR3 loop is CASSLLAGSLTDEQYF. For the CDR3, the DNA is TGTGCCAGCAGCTTATTGGCGGGTTCGCTTACGGACGAGCAGTACTTC. This chain links TRBV7-8 with TRBJ2-7; D is perhaps TRBD2 (5 bases). This CDR3 is 16 amino acids long. V dropped 2 bases and J dropped 5 bases, with 19 bases sitting between them. CDR1 SGHVS and CDR2 FQNEAQ come from the germline V gene.

This chain joins TRBV27 and TRBJ1-6; D call uncertain. This CDR3 is built from 14 residues. Germline loops: CDR1 MNHEY, CDR2 SMNVEV (reference sequence). V was shortened by 6 bases and J by 5 bases, with 11 bases between the two germline ends. The DNA of the CDR3 is TGTGCCAGCAGCCCGGGAAGTAATAATTCACCCCTCCACTTT. As protein: CASSPGSNNSPLHF.

The chain uses TRBV10-2 and TRBJ1-4; TRBD1 is a possible D gene (6 bases). The CDR3 consists of 14 residues. V was shortened by 6 bases and J by 8 bases, with 16 bases between the two germline ends. Germline CDR1 WSHSY, CDR2 SAAADI. Here the CDR3 DNA reads TGCGCCAGCAGGGGGGCCGCTGGTTACGAAAAACTGTTTTTT. It encodes CASRGAAGYEKLFF.

This chain uses TRBV19 with TRBJ2-3, with D tentatively TRBD1 (7 bases). The germline gives CDR1 LNHDA, CDR2 SQIVND (reference sequence). CDR3 length equals 16 residues. The germline V and J ends were trimmed by 6 bases and 4 bases, with 20 bases remaining between them. The CDR3 reads CASRTTGGGKADTQYF. The CDR3 DNA is TGTGCCAGTAGAACCACCGGAGGGGGCAAGGCAGATACGCAGTATTTT.

The rearrangement joins TRBV4-1 to TRBJ2-7; D is possibly TRBD2 (6 bases). The CDR3 has 15 amino acids. Deletions cut 1 base from V and 4 bases from J, with 14 bases between. Germline assignment: CDR1 MGHRA and CDR2 YSYEKL. The CDR3 loop is CASSQVVAVSYEQYF. As DNA, the CDR3 is TGCGCCAGCAGCCAAGTTGTAGCGGTATCTTACGAGCAGTACTTC.

In its sample, this clone was seen once. The chain joins TRBV5-4 to TRBJ2-1; TRBD2 matches 8 bases. Germline V gives CDR1 SGHNT, CDR2 YYREEE (reference sequence). The CDR3 spans 14 residues. V trimming: 4 bases; J trimming: 14 bases; junction bases outside the gene matches: 14. The chain's CDR3 is CASSGTSFVGLEFF. The CDR3 DNA follows: TGTGCCAGCAGCGGGACTAGTTTCGTCGGGTTGGAGTTCTTC. The full variable domain, its missing parts supplied by reference TRBV5-4 and TRBJ2-1, is ETGVTQSPTHLIKTRGQQVTLRCSSQSGHNTVSWYQQALGQGPQFIFQYYREEENGRGNFPPRFSGLQFPNYSSELNVNALELDDSALYLCASSGTSFVGLEFFGPGTRLTVL.

This clone is labeled as medium-sized (0.01 to 0.1%). The V call is TRBV15, the J call TRBJ2-3; D perhaps matches TRBD2 (7 bases). The CDR3 sequence is 18 residues long. The V and J ends lost 0 bases and 4 bases respectively, with 20 bases between them. CDR1 and CDR2 from the germline V gene are LNHNV and YYDKDF (reference sequence). The CDR3 DNA reads TGTGCCACCAGCAGAGAAAGGTGGGGGGGCTTGATTTCAGATACGCAGTATTTT. Protein product: CATSRERWGGLISDTQYF. Drawing the rest from reference TRBV15 and TRBJ2-3, the complete variable domain is DAMVIQNPRYQVTQFGKPVTLSCSQTLNHNVMYWYQQKSSQAPKLLFHYYDKDFNNEADTPDNFQSRRPNTSFCFLDIRSPGLGDTAMYLCATSRERWGGLISDTQYFGPGTRLTVL.

The J gene is TRBJ2-7, the V gene TRBV28; 8 bases line up with TRBD1. V lost 3 bases and J lost 2; bases outside the gene matches: 6. The V gene's germline CDR1 is MDHEN and CDR2 SYDVKM. The CDR3 is made up of 15 amino acids. CDR3 DNA: TGTGCCAGCAGTTTCGGCAGGGGGCAACCCTACGAGCAGTACTTC. Amino acids: CASSFGRGQPYEQYF.

This chain connects TRBV28 to TRBJ2-1; D perhaps matches TRBD2 (6 bases). Germline CDR1 and CDR2: MDHEN and SYDVKM. Trimming removed 6 bases from V and 7 bases from J, with 7 bases in between. The CDR3 runs 11 residues. The CDR3 nucleotides are TGTGCCAGCAGGGAGGGGAATGAGCAGTTCTTC. This gives the protein CASREGNEQFF.

The chain recombines TRBV5-1 with TRBJ1-1, with D unclear. This CDR3 spans 14 amino acids. CDR1 and CDR2 (germline): SGHRS, YFSETQ. Trimming left V 2 bases short and J 0 bases short, with 8 bases between. CDR3 sequence (DNA): TGCGCCAGCAGCTTCGGGGATATGAACACTGAAGCTTTCTTT. Translation: CASSFGDMNTEAFF.

The V and J genes are TRBV6-5 and TRBJ2-1; TRBD1 might be the D (5 bases). CDR3 length: 13 residues. Germline assignment: CDR1 MNHEY and CDR2 SVGAGI. With 5 bases removed from V and 7 bases from J, the gap between germline ends came to 12 bases. The CDR3 sequence is CASSKTERNEQFF. CDR3 bases: TGTGCCAGCAGTAAGACAGAAAGAAATGAGCAGTTCTTC.

V and J are TRBV23-1 and TRBJ2-7; maybe TRBD2 (5 bases). TRBV23-1 is flagged as an ORF with uncertain function. The CDR3 has 15 amino acids. Trimming pared 4 bases from V and 5 bases from J, leaving 18 bases between. The CDR3 loop reads CASSPSGWEDDEQYF. DNA for the CDR3: TGCGCCAGCAGTCCCTCGGGGTGGGAAGACGACGAGCAGTACTTC.

The table lists this clone with a count of one. The V gene is TRBV5-1, the J gene TRBJ2-5; D remains unclear. Trimming pared 0 bases from V and 1 base from J, leaving 4 bases between. Germline V gene sequence: CDR1 SGHRS, CDR2 YFSETQ. The CDR3 is 13 residues long. Written as DNA, the CDR3 is TGCGCCAGCAGCTTGGTAGCCCAAGAGACCCAGTACTTC. Protein: CASSLVAQETQYF.